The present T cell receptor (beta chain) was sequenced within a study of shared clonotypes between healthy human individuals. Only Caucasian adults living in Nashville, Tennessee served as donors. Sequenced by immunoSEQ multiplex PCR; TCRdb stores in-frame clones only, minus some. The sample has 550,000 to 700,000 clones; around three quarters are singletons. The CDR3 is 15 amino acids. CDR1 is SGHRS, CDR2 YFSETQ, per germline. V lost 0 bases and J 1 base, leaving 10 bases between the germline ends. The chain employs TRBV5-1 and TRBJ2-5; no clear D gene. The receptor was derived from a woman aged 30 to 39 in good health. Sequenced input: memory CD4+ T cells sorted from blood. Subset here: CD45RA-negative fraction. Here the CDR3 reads CASSLDGPLQETQYF. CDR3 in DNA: TGCGCCAGCAGCTTGGACGGGCCGCTCCAAGAGACCCAGTACTTC. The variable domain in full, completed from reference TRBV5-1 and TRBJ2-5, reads KAGVTQTPRYLIKTRGQQVTLSCSPISGHRSVSWYQQTPGQGLQFLFEYFSETQRNKGNFPGRFSGRQFSNSRSEMNVSTLELGDSALYLCASSLDGPLQETQYFGPGTRLLVL.